This entry features one T cell receptor beta chain sequence. The antigen is undetermined. Looked up from germline, CDR1 is MNHEY and CDR2 is SMNVEV (reference sequence). The CDR3 length is 20 residues. With 3 bases clipped from V and 5 bases from J, the junction kept 14 bases outside the gene matches. These data originate in a study of cytomegalovirus exposure and HLA in healthy donors. The study, taken as a whole, reports: Among CMV-associated TCR beta chains, most appeared HLA-restricted in a later analysis. A later analysis, which compared TCR beta chains of equal frequency, found the HLA-associated ones more clonally expanded. Owing to their indistinguishability, certain V segments, notably TRBV6-2 and TRBV6-3, were excluded.

PCR involved 60 Vbeta and 13 Jbeta primers. TCRdb keeps only in-frame clones here, not all; method: immunoSEQ multiplex PCR. The sample shows more than 150,000 clones, roughly four fifths of them seen only once. This TCR was sampled from a man aged 18 to 30 in good health and CMV-seronegative. The sequenced sample consisted of PBMCs. This chain uses TRBV27 with TRBJ2-3, with 16 bases that match TRBD2. CDR3 nucleotide sequence: TGTGCCAGCAGTTTCCGGGGGACTAGCGGGAGGGCCGGTCGGGGAGATACGCAGTATTTT. As protein: CASSFRGTSGRAGRGDTQYF.